A selection of T cell receptor beta chains follows, all from one sample in a study of shared clonotypes between healthy human individuals. Assay: immunoSEQ multiplex PCR; the TCRdb copy retains only in-frame clones and omits some. This table has 1.5 million to 1.9 million clones, around 98% appearing once. The source material was naive CD4+ T cells sorted from blood. Receptors originate from a man aged 30-40 years in good health. The CDR3 runs from the conserved cysteine through the conserved F or W. The order of the fields is V gene, J gene, CDR3 length, CDR3 protein.

V: TRBV9
J: TRBJ2-3
length: 18
CDR3: CASSVELAGAVSTDTQYF

V: TRBV18
J: TRBJ1-1
length: 13
CDR3: CASSPGVSAEAFF

V: TRBV5-1
J: TRBJ2-7
length: 15
CDR3: CASSLAAGGPLEQYF

V: TRBV9
J: TRBJ1-3
length: 15
CDR3: CASSVSQGAGNTIYF

V: TRBV6-1
J: TRBJ2-1
length: 15
CDR3: CASRTGSGRYNEQFF

V: TRBV13
J: TRBJ2-1
length: 15
CDR3: CASSVRQEYYNEQFF

V: TRBV28
J: TRBJ2-3
length: 13
CDR3: CASSRDSTDTQYF

V: TRBV21-1
J: TRBJ2-7
length: 12
CDR3: CATPRGVREQYF

V: TRBV7-3
J: TRBJ2-3
length: 13
CDR3: CASSLGLSDTQYF

V: TRBV11-2
J: TRBJ2-5
length: 16
CDR3: CASSLLSGRAGETQYF

V: TRBV5-5
J: TRBJ2-5
length: 16
CDR3: CASSAGTSGFQETQYF

V: TRBV7-2
J: TRBJ2-1
length: 13
CDR3: CASSSGQYNEQFF

V: TRBV19
J: TRBJ2-7
length: 14
CDR3: CASRLGTGNYEQYF

V: TRBV7-9
J: TRBJ2-1
length: 11
CDR3: CASSWGNEQFF

V: TRBV18
J: TRBJ1-1
length: 12
CDR3: CASSPEYTEAFF

V: TRBV5-4
J: TRBJ1-1
length: 15
CDR3: CASSSPTGGSRGAFF

V: TRBV7-2
J: TRBJ2-6
length: 18
CDR3: CASSLVLLAGVGANVLTF

V: TRBV6-4
J: TRBJ1-4
length: 13
CDR3: CASSANKAEKLFF

V: TRBV13
J: TRBJ2-7
length: 16
CDR3: CASSYRQGRSTYEQYF

V: TRBV11-2
J: TRBJ1-3
length: 19
CDR3: CASRLALGQGKAGLNTIYF

V: TRBV27
J: TRBJ1-1
length: 15
CDR3: CASKKQGQLPTEAFF

V: TRBV5-1
J: TRBJ2-7
length: 13
CDR3: CASSRLAGGEQYF

V: TRBV14
J: TRBJ1-4
length: 15
CDR3: CASSQRRDINEKLFF

V: TRBV11-1
J: TRBJ2-7
length: 15
CDR3: CASSPNVGTSHEQYF

V: TRBV7-6
J: TRBJ1-4
length: 14
CDR3: CASSQGRRNEKLFF

V: TRBV5-4
J: TRBJ2-7
length: 15
CDR3: CASSPAGRAAYEQYF

V: TRBV2
J: TRBJ1-3
length: 14
CDR3: CASRKQSSGNTIYF

V: TRBV4-3
J: TRBJ2-7
length: 16
CDR3: CASSQGTGTPTYEQYF

V: TRBV7-7
J: TRBJ2-5
length: 13
CDR3: CASSFLSQETQYF

V: TRBV5-6
J: TRBJ2-7
length: 16
CDR3: CASSFSFGGRPYEQYF

V: TRBV6-6
J: TRBJ1-1
length: 16
CDR3: CASSYGIAGGGTEAFF

V: TRBV9
J: TRBJ2-7
length: 14
CDR3: CASSATGTSGEQYF

V: TRBV6-5
J: TRBJ2-5
length: 14
CDR3: CASSITASGTFRYF

V: TRBV6-6
J: TRBJ2-2
length: 16
CDR3: CASSYPSTSGRGELFF

V: TRBV5-4
J: TRBJ2-3
length: 14
CDR3: CASSLGRAGDTQYF

V: TRBV7-2
J: TRBJ2-6
length: 18
CDR3: CASSLKGQVLSGANVLTF

V: TRBV28
J: TRBJ2-5
length: 16
CDR3: CASSFFGRTSQETQYF

V: TRBV27
J: TRBJ2-7
length: 15
CDR3: CASSLWDSDNYEQYF